This TCR beta chain derives from a study of blood T cells in healthy people across ages. Broader study findings: TCR beta diversity correlated strongly with naive T cell percentage.

The use of a sample-barcoded 5' primer and a J-beta primer mix characterized a second PCR of roughly 6 to 12 cycles. Each cDNA molecule was tagged by a template-switch adaptor with 12 random nucleotides. TCRdb passed the 5' RACE reads through MiXCR, listing each CDR3 protein once. The sample has 910,000 or so distinct CDR3 sequences, just over 50% seen once. This CDR3 region has 16 residues. Germline V gene sequence: CDR1 MGHRA, CDR2 YSYEKL. V was cut by 4 bases and J by 0 bases, with 13 bases left in between. This clonotype was found a few times. What it binds is unknown. The sequence came from a woman aged 60-75 years in good health. J is TRBJ2-1 and V is TRBV4-1, with D unclear. Sample: blood. CDR3 protein: CASSRSERSSYNEQFF. In DNA form, the CDR3 reads TGCGCCAGCAGCCGGAGCGAGAGGAGCTCCTACAATGAGCAGTTCTTC.